Reported below is one TCR beta chain. Its antigen remains unidentified. Other DNA sequences in the sample encode the same CDR3. J was trimmed by 5 bases and V by 2 bases; bases with no gene match: 3. Germline V lookup: CDR1 SNHLY, CDR2 FYNNEI. The CDR3 has 14 residues. This entry comes from a study of OX40 agonist ivuxolimab in advanced cancers. General observations from the study: Among the lowest levels of clonal expansion were found in partial responders at 0.1-3.0 mg/kg.

Measured with immunoSEQ multiplex PCR; TCRdb has only the in-frame clones, and not every one. The sample lists some 65,000 clones; around 90% were seen once. People who had autoimmune disease history or systemic immunosuppression were excluded. This TCR came from an adult with an advanced solid tumor such as melanoma, head and neck, liver or kidney cancer. This sample comprised CD4+ or CD8+ T cells sorted from blood, obtained in a trial of the OX40 agonist ivuxolimab. The V gene is TRBV2, the J gene TRBJ1-2; TRBD1 matches 9 bases. CDR3 residues: CASSEQGQGYGYTF. The CDR3 DNA sequence: TGTGCCAGCAGTGAACAGGGACAGGGTTATGGCTACACCTTC.